This T cell receptor beta chain was sequenced for a study of Graves' ophthalmopathy and Graves' hyperthyroidism (dated by TCRdb to the late 2010s). Study-level background: Peripheral blood was collected before any treatment was given, at the time of initial diagnosis. TCR beta repertoire signatures were used to distinguish Graves' ophthalmopathy from Graves' hyperthyroidism and to predict progression to ophthalmopathy. In total, approximately 130 blood samples were TCR-sequenced: 43 ophthalmopathy, under 80 hyperthyroidism and some 17 hyperthyroidism-to-ophthalmopathy patients. A discovery set of 95 to 100 patients (43 ophthalmopathy, 57 stable hyperthyroidism) was enrolled to explore V-J signatures distinguishing ophthalmopathy from hyperthyroidism. For independent validation, a separate cohort was made up of approximately 19 hyperthyroidism patients plus 17 patients who later progressed from hyperthyroidism to ophthalmopathy. T-cell repertoires of thyroid tissue and blood were compared in more than 5 hyperthyroidism patients. Following sampling, methimazole starting at 30 mg daily was administered to hyperthyroidism patients, and high-dose intravenous methylprednisolone was administered to ophthalmopathy patients. General findings and caveats noted by the study authors: Most of the expanded thyroid clonotypes with a frequency above 0.001 were also detected in blood, and it was suggested that the thyroid immune response may be reflected by blood repertoires. The 13-signature model separated ophthalmopathy from stable hyperthyroidism with 87.88% sensitivity and about 81% specificity in cross-validation, and 80%/75% in the test set. No statistical method was used to predetermine the sample size, and group allocation was not hidden from the investigators. In validation, the model predicted ophthalmopathy progression with about 71% sensitivity and approximately 75% specificity; some 13 predicted patients were CT-confirmed with GO in a median of 6.5 months.

TCR beta CDR3 regions were amplified from RNA transcripts for repertoire sequencing. A first-round RT-PCR used HTBI primers with the Qiagen OneStep RT-PCR kit, followed by a second-round multiplex PCR, size selection and purification. Sequencing of the libraries was carried out on an Illumina HiSeq2000 in paired-end mode with 100 bp reads. Concerning the study's data processing: SOAPnuke was used to process the reads, removing any read that contained adapters or uncalled bases, had a mean Phred below 15, or lacked an exact match to the constant primer or identifier. COPE v1.2.5 was used to merge high-quality paired reads. Each unique nucleotide sequence was treated as a clonotype, and MiTCR v1.1 was used to align the clonotypes to the IMGT TRB V, D and J references. Only V-J combinations with frequency above 0.0001 were analysed, covering about 99% of repertoires. For each V-J combination, a TCR clonal expansion and chaos score was defined as F50 clonal expansion divided by the chaos observed in the TCRdist matrix. Features were reduced by Welch's t-statistics and random forest to over 10 V-J combinations, which fed a naive Bayes classifier. The Morisita-Horn index was used to measure how similar the thyroid and blood repertoires were. TCRdb handled the public reads itself, with Q25 trimming in fastp and clone calling in MiXCR, and kept productive beta chains. Each entry merges the rows of one CDR3 protein and shows their most common DNA and genes. These V and J calls are TCRdb output, not the study's own analysis. The sample data list 300,000 to 350,000 distinct CDR3 sequences, and roughly 15% of these were observed just once. The ten largest make up around an eighth of the sample.

CDR3 length: 14 amino acids, cysteine to phenylalanine. Only the CDR3 DNA stays, 42 bases, in frame from base 1. V loses 0 bases, J loses 0 bases, and the germline ends lie 6 bases apart. For CDR1 and CDR2, the germline V gene (reference sequence) lists GTSNPN and SVGIG. Ophthalmopathy patients had moderately to severely active disease, Clinical Activity Score of at least 3, NOSPECS grade of at least 4, and disease duration under 3 months. Patients with other autoimmune diseases, uncontrolled infections, pregnancy or lactation were excluded from the study. Clinical symptoms, serum thyroxine, TRAb, thyroid ultrasound and orbital computed tomography formed the basis of the diagnosis. Ficoll-Paque density gradient centrifugation was used to isolate PBMCs from around 10 ml of fresh peripheral blood. Trizol reagent was used to extract the total RNA, and its quality was then checked on an Agilent 2100 Bioanalyzer.

There are many counts of this clonotype. This receptor's antigen is unknown. No base-level quality is on record; no much larger clone is a single base apart. The chain is encoded by TRBV30 joined to TRBJ1-5; the D gene lacks a confident call. The receptor was derived from an adult man with Graves' ophthalmopathy. Sequenced: peripheral blood. The sequenced DNA: TGTGCCTGGAGTGTAGGGAATAGCAATCAGCCCCAGCATTTT. It encodes CAWSVGNSNQPQHF.